Listed below are T cell receptor beta chains from one sample, sequenced in a study of blood T cell repertoires in COVID-19. Only in-frame clones appear in the TCRdb table, and some are missing; sequencing was by immunoSEQ multiplex PCR. The sample yields about 90,000 clones, 85% seen once. Input material: peripheral blood. All receptors come from a woman aged 65 to 85 with active or convalescent COVID-19. Both conserved end residues are trimmed from each CDR3. The order of the fields is V gene, D gene, clone size, CDR3 protein. D genes are given only for firm matches. Size is omitted from some rows. Given values are once, few, many or a class for expanded clones.

TRBV18,TRBD2,-,ASSPRSSGGFNEQF
TRBV11-2,TRBD1,-,ASSLPRTGGNEKLF
TRBV9,-,-,ASSAFGGTYSPLH
TRBV4-1,TRBD2,-,ASTRGLAGDYTGELF
TRBV2,TRBD1,-,ASSEGTGGNSPLH
TRBV10-2,-,-,ATAHGGFAEAF
TRBV4-1,TRBD1,-,ASSPPTGTGFKQF
TRBV7-9,TRBD2,-,ASSRGGVVNYEQY
TRBV4-2,-,-,ASSQETGKQF
TRBV3-1/TRBV3-2,-,few,ASSQEDREGSPLH
TRBV10-2,TRBD2,-,ASSEPLAGVGGEQF